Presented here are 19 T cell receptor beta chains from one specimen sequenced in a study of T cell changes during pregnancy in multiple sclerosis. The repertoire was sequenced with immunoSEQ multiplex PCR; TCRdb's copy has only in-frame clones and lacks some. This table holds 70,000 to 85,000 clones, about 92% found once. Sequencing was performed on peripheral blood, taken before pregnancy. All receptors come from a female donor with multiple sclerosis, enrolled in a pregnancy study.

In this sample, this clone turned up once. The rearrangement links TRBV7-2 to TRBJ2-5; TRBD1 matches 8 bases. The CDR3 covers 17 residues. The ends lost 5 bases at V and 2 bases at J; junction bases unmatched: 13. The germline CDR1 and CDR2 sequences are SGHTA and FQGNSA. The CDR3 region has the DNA TGTGCCAGCAGCGACACCGGGCCGGGACAGGCGCAAGAGACCCAGTACTTC. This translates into CASSDTGPGQAQETQYF.

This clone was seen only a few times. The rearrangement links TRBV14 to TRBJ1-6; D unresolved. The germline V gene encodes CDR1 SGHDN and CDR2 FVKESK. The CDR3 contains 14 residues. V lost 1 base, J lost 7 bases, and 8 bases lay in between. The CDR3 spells CASSQGPGNSPLHF. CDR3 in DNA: TGTGCCAGCAGCCAAGGCCCCGGGAATTCACCCCTCCACTTT. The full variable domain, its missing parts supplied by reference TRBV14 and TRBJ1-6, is EAGVTQFPSHSVIEKGQTVTLRCDPISGHDNLYWYRRVMGKEIKFLLHFVKESKQDESGMPNNRFLAERTGGTYSTLKVQPAELEDSGVYFCASSQGPGNSPLHFGNGTRLTVT.

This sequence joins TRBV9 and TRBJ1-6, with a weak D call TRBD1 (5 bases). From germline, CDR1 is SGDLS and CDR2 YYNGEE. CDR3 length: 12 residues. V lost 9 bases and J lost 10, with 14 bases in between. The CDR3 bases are TGTGCCACCCAGGACACATCGTCACCCCTCCACTTT. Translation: CATQDTSSPLHF.

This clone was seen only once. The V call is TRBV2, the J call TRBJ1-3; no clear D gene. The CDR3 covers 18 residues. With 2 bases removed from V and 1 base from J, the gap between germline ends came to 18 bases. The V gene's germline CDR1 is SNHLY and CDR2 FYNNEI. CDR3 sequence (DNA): TGTGCCAGCAGTGAAAGCCTCCTCATCCGGGATTCTGGAAACACCATATATTTT. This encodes CASSESLLIRDSGNTIYF.

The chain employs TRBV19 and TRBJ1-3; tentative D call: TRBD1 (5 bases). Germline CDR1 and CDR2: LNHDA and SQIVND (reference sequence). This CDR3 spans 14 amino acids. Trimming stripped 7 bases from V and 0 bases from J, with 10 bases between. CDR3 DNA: TGTGCCAGTAACGGCGGACACTCTGGAAACACCATATATTTT. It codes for CASNGGHSGNTIYF. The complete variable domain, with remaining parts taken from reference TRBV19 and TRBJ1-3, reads DGGITQSPKYLFRKEGQNVTLSCEQNLNHDAMYWYRQDPGQGLRLIYYSQIVNDFQKGDIAEGYSVSREKKESFPLTVTSAQKNPTAFYLCASNGGHSGNTIYFGEGSWLTVV.

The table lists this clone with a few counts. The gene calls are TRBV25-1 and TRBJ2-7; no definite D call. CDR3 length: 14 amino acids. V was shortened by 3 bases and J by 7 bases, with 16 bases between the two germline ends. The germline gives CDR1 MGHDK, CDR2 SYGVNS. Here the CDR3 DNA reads TGTGCCAGCAGTGATGATAGATCCCCGGTTGAGCAGTACTTC. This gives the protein CASSDDRSPVEQYF.

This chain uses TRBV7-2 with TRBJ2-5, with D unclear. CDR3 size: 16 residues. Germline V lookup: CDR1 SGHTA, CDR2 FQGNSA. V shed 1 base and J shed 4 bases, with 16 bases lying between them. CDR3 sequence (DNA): TGTGCCAGCAGCTTAGATTTTAGACAATCAAGAGAGACCCAGTACTTC. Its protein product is CASSLDFRQSRETQYF.

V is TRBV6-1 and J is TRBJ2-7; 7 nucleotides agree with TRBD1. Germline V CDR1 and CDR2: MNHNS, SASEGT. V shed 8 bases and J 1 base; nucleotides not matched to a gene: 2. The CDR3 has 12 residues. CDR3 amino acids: CASSGQSYEQYF. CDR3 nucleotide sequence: TGTGCCAGCTCGGGACAGTCCTACGAGCAGTACTTC.

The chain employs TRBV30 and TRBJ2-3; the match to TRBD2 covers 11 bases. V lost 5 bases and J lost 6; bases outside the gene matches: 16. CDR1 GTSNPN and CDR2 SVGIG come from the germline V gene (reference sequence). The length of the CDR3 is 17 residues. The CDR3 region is CAWSKASGGYFADTQYF. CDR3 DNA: TGTGCCTGGTCTAAAGCTAGCGGGGGGTACTTCGCGGATACGCAGTATTTT. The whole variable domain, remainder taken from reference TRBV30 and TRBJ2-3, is SQTIHQWPATLVQPVGSPLSLECTVEGTSNPNLYWYRQAAGRGLQLLFYSVGIGQISSEVPQNLSASRPQDRQFILSSKKLLLSDSGFYLCAWSKASGGYFADTQYFGPGTRLTVL.

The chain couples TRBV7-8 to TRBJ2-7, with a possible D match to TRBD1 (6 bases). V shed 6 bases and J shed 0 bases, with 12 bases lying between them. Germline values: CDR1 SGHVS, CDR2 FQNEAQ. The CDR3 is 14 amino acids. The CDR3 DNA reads TGTGCCAGCAGGCGACAGGAGCACTCCTACGAGCAGTACTTC. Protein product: CASRRQEHSYEQYF.

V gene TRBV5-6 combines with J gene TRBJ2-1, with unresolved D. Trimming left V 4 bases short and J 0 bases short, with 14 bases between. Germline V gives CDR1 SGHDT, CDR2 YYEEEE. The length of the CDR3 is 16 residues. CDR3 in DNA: TGTGCCAGCAGCCTCTACCTAGAAAGCTCCTACAATGAGCAGTTCTTC. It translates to CASSLYLESSYNEQFF.

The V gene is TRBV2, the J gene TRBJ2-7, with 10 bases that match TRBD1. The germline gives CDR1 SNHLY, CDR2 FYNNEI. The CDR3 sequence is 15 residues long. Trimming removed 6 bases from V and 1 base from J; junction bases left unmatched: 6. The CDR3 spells CASSGDRGPSYEQYF. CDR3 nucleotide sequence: TGTGCCAGCAGCGGGGACAGGGGTCCGTCCTACGAGCAGTACTTC.

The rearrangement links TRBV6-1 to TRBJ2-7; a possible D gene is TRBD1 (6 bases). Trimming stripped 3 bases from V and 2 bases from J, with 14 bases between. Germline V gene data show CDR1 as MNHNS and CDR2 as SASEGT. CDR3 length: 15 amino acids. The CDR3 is CASSDRGRPTYEQYF. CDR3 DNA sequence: TGTGCCAGCAGTGACAGGGGACGTCCGACCTACGAGCAGTACTTC.

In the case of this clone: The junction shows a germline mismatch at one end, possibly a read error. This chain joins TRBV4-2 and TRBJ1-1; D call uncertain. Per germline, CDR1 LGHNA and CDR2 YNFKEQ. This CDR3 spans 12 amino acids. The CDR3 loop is CASSQSSTGAFF. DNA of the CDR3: TGTGCCAGCAGCCAATCTTCCACTGGAGCTTTCTTT.

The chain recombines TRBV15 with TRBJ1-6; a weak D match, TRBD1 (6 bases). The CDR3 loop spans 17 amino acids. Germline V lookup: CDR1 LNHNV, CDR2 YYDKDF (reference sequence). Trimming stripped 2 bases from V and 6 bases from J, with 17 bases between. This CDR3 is CATSRRPGQTSNSPLHF. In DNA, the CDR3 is TGTGCCACCAGCAGACGACCCGGACAGACCTCTAATTCACCCCTCCACTTT.

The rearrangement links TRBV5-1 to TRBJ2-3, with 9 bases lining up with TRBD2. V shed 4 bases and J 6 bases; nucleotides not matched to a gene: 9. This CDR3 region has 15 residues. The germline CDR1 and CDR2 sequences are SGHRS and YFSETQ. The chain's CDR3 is CASSLGGGGADTQYF. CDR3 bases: TGCGCCAGCAGCCTAGGGGGCGGGGGGGCTGATACGCAGTATTTT.

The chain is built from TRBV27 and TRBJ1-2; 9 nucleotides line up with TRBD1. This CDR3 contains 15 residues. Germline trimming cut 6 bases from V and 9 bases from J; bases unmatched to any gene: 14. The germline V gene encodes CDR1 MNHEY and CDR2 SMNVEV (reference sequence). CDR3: CASRTMTGGRYCYTF. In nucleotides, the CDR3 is TGTGCCAGCAGGACAATGACAGGGGGTCGTTATTGCTACACCTTC.

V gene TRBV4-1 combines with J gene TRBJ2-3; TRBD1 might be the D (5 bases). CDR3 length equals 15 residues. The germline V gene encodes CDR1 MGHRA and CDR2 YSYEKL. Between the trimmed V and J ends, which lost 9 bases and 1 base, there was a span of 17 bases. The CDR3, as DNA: TGCGCCAGTTACTCAGGGCTTTCGGGCACAGATACGCAGTATTTT. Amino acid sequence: CASYSGLSGTDTQYF.

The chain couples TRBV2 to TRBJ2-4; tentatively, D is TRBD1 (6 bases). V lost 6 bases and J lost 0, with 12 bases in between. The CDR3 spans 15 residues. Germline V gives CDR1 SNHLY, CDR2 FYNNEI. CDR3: CASSGNREAKNIQYF. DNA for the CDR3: TGTGCCAGCAGCGGTAACAGGGAAGCCAAAAACATTCAGTACTTC.